Here is one TCR beta chain with its context. Clones were sequenced by immunoSEQ multiplex PCR, and TCRdb holds only the in-frame ones, with some missing. The table includes tens of thousands of clones, 80% detected once. This sample was included in a study of cytotoxic CD8 clonotypes in ibrutinib-treated CLL. Study at large: Of a cohort that held about a dozen relapsed/refractory and under 16 treatment-naive patients, under 18 were IGHV unmutated. Response samples were taken after a median about twelve months of treatment, range 6 to 36. An average of about 260,000 productive templates and approximately 91,000 productive rearrangements was obtained per sample.

Trimming removed 0 bases at V and 4 bases at J, with 15 bases between. Germline V gene lookup returns CDR1 SGHRS and CDR2 YFSETQ. The CDR3 spans 16 residues. The sequence came from a human donor with chronic lymphocytic leukemia. This chain uses TRBV5-1 with TRBJ2-3; D is perhaps TRBD1 or TRBD2 (5 bases each). This specimen was PBMCs, taken at disease progression, from a patient treated with ibrutinib. CDR3: CASSLEGTAGADTQYF. The DNA of the CDR3 is TGCGCCAGCAGCTTGGAGGGGACGGCCGGCGCAGATACGCAGTATTTT. Full variable domain (remainder filled in from reference TRBV5-1 and TRBJ2-3): KAGVTQTPRYLIKTRGQQVTLSCSPISGHRSVSWYQQTPGQGLQFLFEYFSETQRNKGNFPGRFSGRQFSNSRSEMNVSTLELGDSALYLCASSLEGTAGADTQYFGPGTRLTVL.